A selection of T cell receptor beta chains follows, all from one sample in a study of OX40 agonist ivuxolimab in advanced cancers. Here immunoSEQ multiplex PCR was the method, and the copy in TCRdb shows in-frame clones only, minus some. Of tens of thousands of clones in the sample, approximately 91% were seen once. The specimen comprised CD4+ or CD8+ T cells sorted from blood, sampled in a trial of the OX40 agonist ivuxolimab. The receptor source for this set is an adult with an advanced solid tumor such as melanoma, head and neck, liver or kidney cancer. The CDR3 runs from the conserved cysteine through the conserved F or W. D genes are given only for firm matches. Not all rows give a size; the values are once, few, many and, for expanded clones, a class.

>.|.|TRBJ2-7|TRBV21-1
TGTGCCAGCAGCAAACAGGGCCTCTTCTGGGAGCAGTACTTC
CASSKQGLFWEQYF
>.|.|TRBJ2-3|TRBV4-1
TGCGCCAGCAAAAAAGAACAGGGACTACCAGATACGCAGTATTTT
CASKKEQGLPDTQYF
>.|.|TRBJ2-7|TRBV29-1
TGCAGCGTTGAGAAAGGTATGGACGAGCAGTACTTC
CSVEKGMDEQYF
>.|.|TRBJ1-2|TRBV5-4
TGTGCCAGCAGCTTGGGGGGCGACACCTATGGCTACACCTTC
CASSLGGDTYGYTF
>.|.|TRBJ2-1|TRBV9
TGTGCCAGCAGCTTAGGGCGGGGTGGTTACAATGAGCAGTTCTTC
CASSLGRGGYNEQFF
>.|.|TRBJ2-3|TRBV5-8
TGTGCCAGCAGCGGGAATGTTCGGGGGTTAGGGCATTTT
CASSGNVRGLGHF
>TRBD2|.|TRBJ2-1|TRBV9
TGTGCCAGCAGCGTAGAAAAAACTAGCGGGGGCTCATACAATGAGCAGTTCTTC
CASSVEKTSGGSYNEQFF
>TRBD2|.|TRBJ2-1|TRBV9
TGTGCCAGCAGCAACCGACTAGCGGCCTCCTACAATGAGCAGTTCTTC
CASSNRLAASYNEQFF
>.|.|TRBJ2-4|TRBV19
TGTGCCAGTAGTATCCGGAGACTAGCCAAAAACATTCAGTACTTC
CASSIRRLAKNIQYF
>.|once|TRBJ1-2|TRBV7-9
TGTGCCAGCAGCCAGTCTTATAACTATGGCTACACCTTC
CASSQSYNYGYTF
>TRBD2|.|TRBJ2-2|TRBV5-4
TGTGCCAGCAGCTCGGGACTAGCAGGTTGGGCCGGGGAGCTGTTTTTT
CASSSGLAGWAGELFF
>.|.|TRBJ2-3|TRBV5-1
TGCGCCAGCAGCTTGGTGGACAGCGAGAAAAGCACAGATACGCAGTATTTT
CASSLVDSEKSTDTQYF
>.|.|TRBJ1-5|TRBV2
TGTGCCAGCAGACAGGGTGAATATAGCAATCAGCCCCAGCATTTT
CASRQGEYSNQPQHF
>.|.|TRBJ2-1|TRBV2
TGTGCCAGCAGTGATTGGGGGGGCCGGTACAATGAGCAGTTCTTC
CASSDWGGRYNEQFF
>.|.|TRBJ2-1|TRBV23-1
TGCGCCAGCAGTCCAAGACAGGTGCACAGCTCCTACAATGAGCAGTTCTTC
CASSPRQVHSSYNEQFF
>.|.|TRBJ1-5|TRBV21-1
TGTGCCAGCAGCAACCTGTACCAGGGGGCTAGCAATCAGCCCCAGCATTTT
CASSNLYQGASNQPQHF
>.|.|TRBJ2-1|TRBV28
TGTGCCAGCAGTTTAAGGAATAGCCGGTTCTTC
CASSLRNSRFF
>.|.|TRBJ1-2|TRBV6-1
TGTGCCAGCAGTGAAGATGGGCCAGGGTACTATGGCTACACCTTC
CASSEDGPGYYGYTF
>TRBD2|.|TRBJ2-1|TRBV9
TGTGCCAGCAGCGCAACTCCGGGACTAGCGGGGTACAATGAGCAGTTCTTC
CASSATPGLAGYNEQFF
>.|.|TRBJ1-2|TRBV7-9
TGTGCCAGCAGCTTAACCGAAGGGGGGGGCTACACCTTC
CASSLTEGGGYTF
>TRBD2|.|TRBJ2-1|TRBV5-1
TGCGCCAGCAGCTTGGAGCCTAGCGGGAGCCTTTACAATGAGCAGTTCTTC
CASSLEPSGSLYNEQFF
>TRBD1|.|TRBJ1-6|TRBV7-3
TGTGCCAGCAGCTTAAGGGGCCTGGGTCAGGGGGTAAATTCACCCCTCCACTTT
CASSLRGLGQGVNSPLHF
>TRBD1|.|TRBJ2-5|TRBV18
TGTGCCAGCTCGGGACAGCTCGGGGAGACCCAGTACTTC
CASSGQLGETQYF
>TRBD1|.|TRBJ1-4|TRBV18
TGTGCCAGCTCACCGGACAGGGGTAGTAATGAAAAACTGTTTTTT
CASSPDRGSNEKLFF
>TRBD1|few|TRBJ2-3|TRBV15
TGTGCCACCAGCAGAGAGACAGGGGGCCCAGATACGCAGTATTTT
CATSRETGGPDTQYF
>.|.|TRBJ1-1|TRBV19
TGTGCCAGTAGGAAGGAGAGGGATCTGGGGGAAGCTTTCTTT
CASRKERDLGEAFF